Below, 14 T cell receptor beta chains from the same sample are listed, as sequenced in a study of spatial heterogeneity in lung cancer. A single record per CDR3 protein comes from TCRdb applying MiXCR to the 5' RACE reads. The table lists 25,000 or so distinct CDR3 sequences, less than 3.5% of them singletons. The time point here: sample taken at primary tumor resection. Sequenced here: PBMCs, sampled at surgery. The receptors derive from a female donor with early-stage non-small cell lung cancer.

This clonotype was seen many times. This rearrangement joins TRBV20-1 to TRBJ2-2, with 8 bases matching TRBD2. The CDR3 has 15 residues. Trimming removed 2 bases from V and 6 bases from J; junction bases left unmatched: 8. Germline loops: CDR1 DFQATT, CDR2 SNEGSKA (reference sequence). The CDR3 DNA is TGCAGTGCTAGACCTGGACTAGCCGTCCCCGGGGAGCTGTTTTTT. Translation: CSARPGLAVPGELFF.

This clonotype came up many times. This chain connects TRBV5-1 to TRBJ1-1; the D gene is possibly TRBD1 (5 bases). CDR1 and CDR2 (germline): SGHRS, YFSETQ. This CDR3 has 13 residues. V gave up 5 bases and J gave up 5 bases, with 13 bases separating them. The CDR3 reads CASRSQGGTEAFF. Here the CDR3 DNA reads TGCGCCAGCAGGTCCCAGGGAGGGACTGAAGCTTTCTTT.

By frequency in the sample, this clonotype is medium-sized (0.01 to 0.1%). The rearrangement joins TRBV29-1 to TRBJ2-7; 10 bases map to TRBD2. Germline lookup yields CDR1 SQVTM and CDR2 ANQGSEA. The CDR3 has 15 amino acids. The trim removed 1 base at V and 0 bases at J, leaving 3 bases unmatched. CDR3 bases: TGCAGCGTTGAAGGGACTAGCGGAAGCTCCTACGAGCAGTACTTC. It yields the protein CSVEGTSGSSYEQYF.

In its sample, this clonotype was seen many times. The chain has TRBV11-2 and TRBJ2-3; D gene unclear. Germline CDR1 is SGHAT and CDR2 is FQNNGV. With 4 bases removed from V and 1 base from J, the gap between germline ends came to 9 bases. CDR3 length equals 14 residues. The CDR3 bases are TGTGCCAGCAGCTCGGACGGACGCACAGATACGCAGTATTTT. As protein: CASSSDGRTDTQYF.

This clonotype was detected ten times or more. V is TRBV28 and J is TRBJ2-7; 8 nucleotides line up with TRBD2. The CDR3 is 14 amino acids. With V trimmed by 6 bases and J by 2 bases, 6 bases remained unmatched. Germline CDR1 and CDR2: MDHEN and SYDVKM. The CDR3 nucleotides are TGTGCCAGCAGGCCGCTCGGGAGGGCCTACGAGCAGTACTTC. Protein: CASRPLGRAYEQYF. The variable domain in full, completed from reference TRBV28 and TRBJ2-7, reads DVKVTQSSRYLVKRTGEKVFLECVQDMDHENMFWYRQDPGLGLRLIYFSYDVKMKEKGDIPEGYSVSREKKERFSLILESASTNQTSMYLCASRPLGRAYEQYFGPGTRLTVT.

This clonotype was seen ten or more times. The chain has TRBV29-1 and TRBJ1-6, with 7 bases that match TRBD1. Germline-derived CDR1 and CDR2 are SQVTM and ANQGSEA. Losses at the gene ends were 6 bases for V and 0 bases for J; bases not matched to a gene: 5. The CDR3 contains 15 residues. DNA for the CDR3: TGCAGCGTGAGGGACAGTAGCTCCTATAATTCACCCCTCCACTTT. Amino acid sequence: CSVRDSSSYNSPLHF.

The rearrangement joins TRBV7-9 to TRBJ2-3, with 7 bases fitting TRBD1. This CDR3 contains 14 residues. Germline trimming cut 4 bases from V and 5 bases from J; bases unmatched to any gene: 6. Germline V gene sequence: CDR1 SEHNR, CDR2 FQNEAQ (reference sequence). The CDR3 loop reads CASSSGQQLDTQYF. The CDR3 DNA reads TGTGCCAGCAGCTCGGGACAGCAGCTAGATACGCAGTATTTT. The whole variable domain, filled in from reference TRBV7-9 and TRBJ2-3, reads DTGVSQNPRHKITKRGQNVTFRCDPISEHNRLYWYRQTLGQGPEFLTYFQNEAQLEKSRLLSDRFSAERPKGSFSTLEIQRTEQGDSAMYLCASSSGQQLDTQYFGPGTRLTVL.

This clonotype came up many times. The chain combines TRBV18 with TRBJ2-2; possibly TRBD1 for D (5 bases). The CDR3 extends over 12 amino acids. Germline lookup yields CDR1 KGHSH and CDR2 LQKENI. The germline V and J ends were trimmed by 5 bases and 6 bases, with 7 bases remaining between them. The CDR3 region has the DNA TGTGCCAGCTCATCAGGGTCCGGGGAGCTGTTTTTT. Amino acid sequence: CASSSGSGELFF.

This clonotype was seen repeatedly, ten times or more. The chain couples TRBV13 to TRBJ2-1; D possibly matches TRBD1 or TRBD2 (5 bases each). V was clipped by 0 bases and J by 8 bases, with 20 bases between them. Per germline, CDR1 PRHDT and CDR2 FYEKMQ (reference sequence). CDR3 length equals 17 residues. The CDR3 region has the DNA TGTGCCAGCAGCTTAGGTTCACGCAGGGAGATTTTTTATGAGCAGTTCTTC. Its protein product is CASSLGSRREIFYEQFF.

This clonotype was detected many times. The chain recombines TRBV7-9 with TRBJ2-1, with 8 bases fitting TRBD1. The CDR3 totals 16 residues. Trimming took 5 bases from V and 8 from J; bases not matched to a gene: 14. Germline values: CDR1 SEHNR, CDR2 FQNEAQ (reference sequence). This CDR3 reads CASSRPFGQGGDEQFF. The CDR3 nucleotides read TGTGCCAGCAGCCGTCCGTTTGGACAGGGAGGCGATGAGCAGTTCTTC.

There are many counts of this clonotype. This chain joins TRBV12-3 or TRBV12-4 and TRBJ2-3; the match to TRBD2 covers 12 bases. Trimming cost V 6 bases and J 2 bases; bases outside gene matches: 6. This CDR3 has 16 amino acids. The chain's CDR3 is CASRAGLAGLTDTQYF. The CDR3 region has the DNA TGTGCCAGCAGAGCTGGACTAGCGGGGCTCACAGATACGCAGTATTTT.

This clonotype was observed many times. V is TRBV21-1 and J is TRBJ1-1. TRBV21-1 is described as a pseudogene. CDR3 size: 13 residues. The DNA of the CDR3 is TGTGCCAGCAGCAGCCGTGAGGCCTCTGAAGCTTTCTTT. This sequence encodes CASSSREASEAFF.

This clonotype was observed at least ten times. Here the CDR3 DNA reads TGTGCCAGCAGCGGTCCTAACCAAGAGACCCAGTACTTC. Translating it yields CASSGPNQETQYF. The chain recombines TRBV9 with TRBJ2-5; D remains unclear. Trimming left V 3 bases short and J 0 bases short, with 6 bases between. CDR3 length: 13 residues. The germline CDR1 and CDR2 sequences are SGDLS and YYNGEE.

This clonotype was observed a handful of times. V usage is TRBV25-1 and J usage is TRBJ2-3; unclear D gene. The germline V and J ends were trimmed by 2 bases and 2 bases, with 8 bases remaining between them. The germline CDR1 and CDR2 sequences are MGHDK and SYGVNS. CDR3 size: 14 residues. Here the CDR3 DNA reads TGTGCCAGCAGTGAACTGTTTTTCACAGATACGCAGTATTTT. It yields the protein CASSELFFTDTQYF. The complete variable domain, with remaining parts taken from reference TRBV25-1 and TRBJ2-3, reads EADIYQTPRYLVIGTGKKITLECSQTMGHDKMYWYQQDPGMELHLIHYSYGVNSTEKGDLSSESTVSRIRTEHFPLTLESARPSHTSQYLCASSELFFTDTQYFGPGTRLTVL.